This T cell receptor beta chain emerged from a study of T-cell reconstitution after alpha-beta-depleted transplantation in children. The sample holds a few counts of this clonotype. From germline, CDR1 is SGHTA and CDR2 FQGNSA. Deletions cut 3 bases from V and 0 bases from J, with 18 bases between. This CDR3 spans 17 amino acids. The library targeted TCRbeta and was prepared with unique molecular identifiers. TCRdb passed the PCR reads through MiXCR, listing each CDR3 protein once. The top ten clones hold about 41% of a sample with nearly 350,000 distinct CDR3 sequences, about 17% of them seen once. The sample here was PBMCs, mostly from graft donor cells, taken 360 days after TCRalphabeta/CD19-depleted stem cell transplant. The J gene is TRBJ2-7, the V gene TRBV7-2; D may be TRBD2 (6 bases). This receptor was obtained from a male patient aged 2 to 9 who had a stem cell transplant for acute lymphoblastic leukemia, so the T cells may come from the graft donor. The CDR3 nucleotides read TGTGCCAGCAGCTTGGGGAGCAGGGCTAGCGTCTCCTACGAGCAGTACTTC. It specifies CASSLGSRASVSYEQYF. The complete variable domain, with remaining parts taken from reference TRBV7-2 and TRBJ2-7, reads GAGVSQSPSNKVTEKGKDVELRCDPISGHTALYWYRQSLGQGLEFLIYFQGNSAPDKSGLPSDRFSAERTGGSVSTLTIQRTQQEDSAVYLCASSLGSRASVSYEQYFGPGTRLTVT.